One T cell receptor (beta chain) is described in this entry. Its target antigen remains unknown. One junction end disagrees with the germline gene, perhaps due to a read error. In the germline V gene (reference sequence), CDR1 corresponds to SEHNR and CDR2 to FQNEAQ. The CDR3, cysteine through phenylalanine, is 14 amino acids long. The retained sequence is limited to the CDR3, 42 bases, with the frame set at the first base. The sample is drawn from a study of cytomegalovirus exposure and HLA in healthy donors (dated by TCRdb to 2017 to 2019). Context from the whole study: An earlier analysis of 587 of the donors reported around 280 Gb of sequence data and 117 million unique TCR beta sequences obtained from about 179 million T cells. Every repertoire in the discovery cohort had been generated on one and the same sequencing platform. High-throughput TCR immunosequencing, statistical association of individual TCRs with disease status, and machine learning were combined to predict cytomegalovirus infection status. Typing coverage varied by locus: about 629-640 donors for A, B, C, DRB1 and DQB1; approximately 500 for DQA1; approximately 610 for DPA1; 450 to 480 for DPB1. In a later genetic analysis, genome-wide SNP genotypes for about 55% of the roughly 700 donors were used, and that subset was treated as a discovery cohort. An early release that covered some 630 HLA-typed donors contained about 300 gigabases of sequencing data and 70 million to 100 million unique TCR sequences. An earlier analysis of several hundred of the donors applied high-throughput TCR beta sequencing to assess whether each TCR beta V gene segment acted as functional or pseudogenic. Roughly 5 DR-DQ haplotypes were handled as single units for association and clustering because linkage in the cohort was strong. Among the roughly 400 genotyped donors, around 81% belonged to the genetic ancestry cluster associated with self-reported Caucasian donors. Donor age, sex, ethnicity and CMV serostatus were collected together with the repertoire data. Across around 400 genotyped donors of the cohort, an average of 235,054 unique TCR beta nucleotide sequences per donor were sequenced, and roughly a sixth of those sequences were non-productive. HLA typing covered class I and class II loci at four-digit resolution. The study aimed to test whether signatures of past pathogen exposure could be identified by cataloging public T cell receptors. Rather than using new phenotypic data, the later analysis identified candidate immune exposures from TCR beta sequences and from how often those sequences occurred across donors. A separate validation cohort of 100 to 150 different subjects was used in addition to the approximately 700-subject first cohort. The study profiled the T cell repertoires of hundreds of subjects by immunosequencing and related them to cytomegalovirus serostatus. To study patterns of TCR occurrence, a later analysis re-analyzed previously published TCR beta repertoires from just over 650 donors and added high-resolution HLA genotyping. The paper as a whole reports these results and caveats: Because some donors lacked HLA typing at each locus, the association tests relied only on the typed subset. In a later analysis, the rate of TCR association differed among HLA loci, with DRB1 alleles having the most associated TCRs and HLA-C alleles having the fewest. In a later genetic analysis, a missense DCLRE1C variant was associated with V-gene and J-gene trimming of TCR beta chains, and the association was replicated in an independent cohort. In an earlier analysis of more than 500 of the donors, most TCR beta V segments appeared in productive rearrangements about 90% or about 30% of the time, broadly matching IMGT annotations. A later analysis reported that several top co-occurrence clusters appeared linked to parvovirus B19, influenza, CMV and Epstein-Barr virus. A group of highly shared sequence variants was considered likely to be a technical artifact of the sequencing pipeline. When HLA alleles, especially DR and DQ, strongly co-occurred, TCR associations were difficult to assign to individual alleles. In the study, 150 to 200 TCR beta chains were listed as associated with cytomegalovirus. The classifier was reported to diagnose cytomegalovirus status with high specificity and sensitivity in both the original cohort and the validation cohort. Roughly uniform sequencing depth across donors was assumed in presence/absence analyses, although this assumption may not hold. According to a later analysis, most CMV-associated TCR beta chains appeared to be HLA-restricted, and the HLA associations seemed to be driven largely by CMV exposure. Because the 87-base-pair reads could not distinguish some IMGT-functional V segments, including TRBV6-2 and TRBV6-3, those segments were excluded. A few of the identified cytomegalovirus-associated TCR beta chains were confirmed in vitro to be specific for cytomegalovirus antigens. In a later analysis, some 17,000 TCR beta sequences were associated with specific HLA alleles at a false discovery rate of 0.05. In this cohort, only TCR beta chains were sequenced, and detectable features were limited by the absence of alpha or paired-chain data. It was suggested by the authors that the approach could potentially be generalized to other disease states and immunological phenotypes. Most TCR sequences were observed very rarely across donors, whereas some public TCRs were present in many individuals. About 17 rarely observed V segments, including chromosome 9 orphons, were excluded from the earlier analysis of almost 600 of the donors because counts were too low. In a later analysis, HLA-associated TCR beta chains showed more clonal expansion and lower generation probabilities than non-associated chains that were equally common. Linkage disequilibrium might explain the correlated functional status among segregating V segments, but an unknown experimental factor could not be ruled out. A further reported finding was that TCR beta sequences accurately predicted the HLA-A and HLA-B alleles for most subjects in the first cohort. A later genetic analysis reported fewer N-insertions in productive TCRs among donors in an Asian-associated ancestry cluster than the roughly 700-donor mean. CMV serostatus was the only immune exposure information available for the cohort.

The cohort was made up of approximately 700 healthy bone marrow donors. At the time of sampling, every cohort member was nominally healthy, though immune exposures that went unrecorded were likely present. The donor was CMV seropositive and belonged to the group of about 290 seropositive cohort members. A peripheral blood sample was provided by each donor, and peripheral blood mononuclear cells were used for TCR beta sequencing. The Qiagen DNeasy Blood Extraction Kit was used to extract genomic DNA from the blood cell samples. The library was obtained by the immunoSEQ multiplex PCR assay. For the multiplex PCR, a mixture combining 60 forward primers for TCR Vbeta segments and 13 reverse primers for TCR Jbeta segments was used. The CDR3 region of rearranged TCR beta genes was amplified from genomic DNA by a multiplex PCR assay. Amplified TCR beta libraries were sequenced as 87-base-pair reads on the Illumina HiSeq System. In the paper's pipeline: A later analysis counted some 74 million unique TCR beta chains across the roughly 700 repertoires, and some 11 million of these chains were shared by at least two donors. Raw reads were error-corrected and collapsed into unique sequences by a nearest-neighbor algorithm in which closely related sequences were merged to remove PCR and sequencing errors. V, D and J gene segments were assigned by aligning CDR3 sequences to IMGT reference sequences. For a sequence to be retained, a match of at least six nucleotides to both a V gene segment and a J gene segment was required. Rearrangements were called productive when the CDR3 lacked stop codons and stayed in frame with V and J; all others were non-productive. CDR3 was defined according to IMGT convention as the region running from the second conserved V-encoded cysteine to the conserved J-encoded phenylalanine. The earlier analysis of about 610 of the donors excluded sequences that lacked an unambiguous match to a single V gene segment. In an earlier analysis of several hundred of the donors, V segments were called functional above 56.7% productive rearrangements and were called segregating when the between-donor standard deviation exceeded 5%. To diagnose cytomegalovirus status from the catalog of TCR beta chain sequences, a statistical classification framework was built. A later analysis assigned V and J genes by comparing TCR nucleotide sequences with IMGT/GENE-DB human TR gene sequences. A later analysis assigned CDR3 sequences and most-parsimonious VDJ recombination scenarios with the TCRdist pipeline. In a later analysis, each TCR beta chain was defined by its CDR3 amino acid sequence together with its V-gene family, and reads without a unique V-gene family were excluded. To address suspected cross-contamination and a sequencing artifact, a later analysis removed roughly 640 highly shared, low-generation-probability nucleotide sequences. For each public chain, a later analysis derived a clonal expansion index from normalized ranks of inferred template counts within each repertoire. Generation probabilities in a later analysis came from a VDJ recombination model fitted to out-of-frame rearrangements, and those results were checked against IGoR. Hypergeometric tests were used in a later analysis to score TCR-TCR, TCR-HLA and TCR-CMV co-occurrence, with a repertoire-size bias correction applied to the TCR pairs. A later analysis estimated false discovery rates by permuting HLA or CMV assignments 20 times. In a later analysis, co-occurring TCRs were grouped with DBSCAN, and TCRdist sequence similarity was added when clustering was performed within HLA-allele-positive subsets. Repertoires with fewer than 30,000 or more than 120,000 public chains, plus five repertoires with anomalous nucleotide sharing, were excluded from co-occurrence clustering. The table was pulled from immuneACCESS by TCRdb, which kept in-frame rearrangements only. Such tables lose some clones; where checked, under half of the loss comes from unresolved V genes, and the rest has no known cause. V, J and clone size were drawn from that table, and D and trimming were deduced from the DNA. This sample gives approximately 120,000 clones in total; around 85% of them show up just once. In total, the top ten clones hold under 4.5% of the sample.

Sequenced: PBMCs. The chain employs TRBV7-9 and TRBJ2-5; a tentative D match to TRBD1 spans 6 bases. The sequence was obtained from a man between 18 and 35 years old in good health and CMV-seropositive. The nucleotide sequence is TGTGCCAGCAGCGTAGCACAGGGTGAGGAGACCCAGTACTTC. Its protein is CASSVAQGEETQYF.